This T cell receptor (beta chain) emerged from a study of identical twins. The junction had 5 bases not matched to a gene; V was cut back by 5 bases and J by 1 base. The CDR3 is 15 residues long. Germline lookup yields CDR1 SGHRS and CDR2 YFSETQ. Using its own MiXCR run on the 5' RACE reads, TCRdb lists one record per CDR3 protein. Found here are some 1,600,000 distinct CDR3 sequences, about 30% of them singletons; the top ten hold over 0.25%. This receptor was taken from a newborn girl in good health. This sequence joins TRBV5-1 and TRBJ2-2, with 7 bases lining up with TRBD2. Input material: cord blood. In DNA form, the CDR3 reads TGCGCCAGCAGTTCAGAGCGGGAGAACACCGGGGAGCTGTTTTTT. Translating gives CASSSERENTGELFF.